This is a list of T cell receptor beta chains from one sample in a study of blood T cell repertoires in COVID-19. Libraries were prepared by immunoSEQ multiplex PCR; TCRdb keeps only in-frame clonotypes and omits some of them. The data show about 46,000 clones, 91% seen once. Sequenced: peripheral blood. The source is a man aged 50 or older with acute or convalescent COVID-19. Both conserved end residues are part of each CDR3. The D gene is left open where the match is weak. Some rows have no size entry. The others give once, few or many, or a class for an expanded clone.

V	size	J	D	DNA	CDR3
TRBV2	once	TRBJ1-1	NA	TGTGCCAGCAGTGGGGGGGTAGGGCTGAACACTGAAGCTTTCTTT	CASSGGVGLNTEAFF
TRBV5-6	NA	TRBJ2-7	TRBD2	TGTGCCAGCAGTCTAACTCGATGGACTAGCGGGGGGAGTTACGAGCAGTACTTC	CASSLTRWTSGGSYEQYF
TRBV5-1	NA	TRBJ2-7	NA	TGCGCCAGCAGCCCACTGTCCTACGAGCAGTACTTC	CASSPLSYEQYF
TRBV2	NA	TRBJ2-2	TRBD1	TGTGCCAGCAGGGGACAGGGGGTAAACACCGGGGAGCTGTTTTTT	CASRGQGVNTGELFF
TRBV7-2	NA	TRBJ2-7	NA	TGTGCCAGCAGCCGCCGCGGGACAGAACAGTACGAGCAGTACTTC	CASSRRGTEQYEQYF
TRBV5-1	NA	TRBJ2-1	TRBD1	TGCGCCAGCAGCTTGGGACAGGGGGCACTCAATGAGCAGTTCTTC	CASSLGQGALNEQFF
TRBV19	NA	TRBJ1-5	NA	TGTGCCAGTAGAACCGGGACAACAAGCAATCAGCCCCAGCATTTT	CASRTGTTSNQPQHF
TRBV7-8	NA	TRBJ1-5	NA	TGTGCCAGCAGTTATGGACAGACGTATCAGCCCCAGCATTTT	CASSYGQTYQPQHF
TRBV2	NA	TRBJ2-2	TRBD2	TGTGCCAGCAGTGACTCTGGTAGCGGGGGGGCGCGCGGGGAGCTGTTTTTT	CASSDSGSGGARGELFF
TRBV7-2	NA	TRBJ2-1	TRBD1	TGTGCCAGCAGCGCAAGAGGGACAGGGAACAATGAGCAGTTCTTC	CASSARGTGNNEQFF
TRBV19	NA	TRBJ1-1	NA	TGTGCCAGTAGTATAGTGCCAGGGCGTGTATCTGAAGCTTTCTTT	CASSIVPGRVSEAFF
TRBV18	NA	TRBJ2-7	NA	TGTGCCAGCTCACTAAGTGCACAGACCGAGCAGTACTTC	CASSLSAQTEQYF
TRBV24-1	NA	TRBJ2-5	TRBD1	TGTGCCACCAGTGATCCGACAGGGTCAGAGACCCAGTACTTC	CATSDPTGSETQYF
TRBV10-2	NA	TRBJ2-1	TRBD1	TGCGCCAGCAGGGAATCGGGACAGATATACAATGAGCAGTTCTTC	CASRESGQIYNEQFF
TRBV9	once	TRBJ2-6	TRBD1	TGTGCCAGCAGCGCATTGCCCGGGACAGGGTTCTCTGGGGCCAACGTCCTGACTTTC	CASSALPGTGFSGANVLTF
TRBV7-2	NA	TRBJ2-7	NA	TGTGCCAGCAGCCCCCGCCATGAGGGTGGCGAGCAGTACTTC	CASSPRHEGGEQYF
TRBV6-1	NA	TRBJ1-4	NA	TGTGCCAGCAGTGAAATATTTGAAAAACTGTTTTTT	CASSEIFEKLFF
TRBV5-1	NA	TRBJ2-1	TRBD2	TGCGCCAGCGGGCTAGCGGGGGGGCCCAATGAGCAGTTCTTC	CASGLAGGPNEQFF
TRBV18	NA	TRBJ2-1	NA	TGTGCCAGCTCACCACCGATCAGGGCCTCCTACAATGAGCAGTTCTTC	CASSPPIRASYNEQFF
TRBV24-1	NA	TRBJ2-4	TRBD1	TGTGCCACCAGCGACAGGGGAAGAGGAAACATTCAGTACTTC	CATSDRGRGNIQYF
TRBV7-2	NA	TRBJ2-1	TRBD2	TGTGCCAGCAGCTTAGTTTCGGGGGGGGCCGGGAATGAGCAGTTCTTC	CASSLVSGGAGNEQFF
TRBV5-1	NA	TRBJ2-5	TRBD1	TGCGCCAGCAGCTTGACAGGGGGTCCAGAGACCCAGTACTTC	CASSLTGGPETQYF
TRBV5-6	NA	TRBJ2-7	TRBD2	TGTGCCAGCAGCTTGGTTGGGGGGGATTCCTACGAGCAGTACTTC	CASSLVGGDSYEQYF
TRBV27	NA	TRBJ2-7	NA	TGTGCCAGCAGTTTTCGGGGGATCCACGAGCAGTACTTC	CASSFRGIHEQYF